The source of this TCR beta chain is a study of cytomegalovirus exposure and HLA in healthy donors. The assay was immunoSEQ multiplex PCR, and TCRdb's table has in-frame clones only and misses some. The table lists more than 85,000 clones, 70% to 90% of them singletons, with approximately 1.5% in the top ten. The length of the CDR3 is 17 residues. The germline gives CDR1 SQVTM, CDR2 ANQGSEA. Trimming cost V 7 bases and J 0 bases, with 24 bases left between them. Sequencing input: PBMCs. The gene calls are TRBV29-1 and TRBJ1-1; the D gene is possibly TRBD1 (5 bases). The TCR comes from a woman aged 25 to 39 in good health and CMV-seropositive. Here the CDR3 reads CSASLVWGRSMNTEAFF. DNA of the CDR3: TGCAGCGCTTCCCTGGTGTGGGGCAGGAGCATGAACACTGAAGCTTTCTTT.